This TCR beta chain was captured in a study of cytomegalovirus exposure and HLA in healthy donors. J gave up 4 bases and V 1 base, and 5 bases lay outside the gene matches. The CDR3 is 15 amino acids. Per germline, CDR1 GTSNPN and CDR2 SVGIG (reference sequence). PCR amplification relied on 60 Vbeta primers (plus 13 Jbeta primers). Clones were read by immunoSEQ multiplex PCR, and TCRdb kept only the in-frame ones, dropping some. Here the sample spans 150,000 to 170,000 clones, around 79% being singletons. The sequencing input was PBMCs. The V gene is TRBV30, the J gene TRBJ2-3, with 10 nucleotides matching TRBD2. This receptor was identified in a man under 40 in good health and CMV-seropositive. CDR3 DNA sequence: TGTGCCTGGAGTGCTCTAGCGGGAGTGTCAGATACGCAGTATTTT. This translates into CAWSALAGVSDTQYF.